Sequencing of this TCR beta chain was carried out in a study of cytomegalovirus exposure and HLA in healthy donors. This CDR3 is built from 13 residues. CDR1 and CDR2 from the germline V gene are SGHRS and YFSETQ. The V and J ends lost 0 bases and 3 bases respectively, with 6 bases between them. In regard to this clone: Different DNA sequences within this sample yield the same CDR3.

Amplification used 60 Vbeta primers and 13 Jbeta primers. TCRdb keeps only in-frame clones here, not all; method: immunoSEQ multiplex PCR. The data hold 100,000 to 150,000 clones, with more than 70% observed a single time. The gene calls are TRBV5-1 and TRBJ1-1; D ambiguous. This sequence originates from a young man in good health and CMV-seronegative. Sequenced material: PBMCs. CDR3 sequence (DNA): TGCGCCAGCAGCTTGGGGGGAGACACTGAAGCTTTCTTT. It translates to CASSLGGDTEAFF.